A selection of T cell receptor beta chains follows, all from one sample in a study of blood T cell repertoires in COVID-19. Using immunoSEQ multiplex PCR, the repertoire was profiled, and TCRdb retains in-frame clones only, with some absent. The repertoire includes hundreds of thousands of clones, approximately 79% of them detected once, and roughly 4% sits in the top ten. The sample was peripheral blood. Receptor source: a woman aged 40 to 55 with active or convalescent COVID-19. CDR3s include the opening cysteine and the closing phenylalanine or tryptophan. D genes are given only for firm matches. Size is omitted from some rows. Given values are once, few, many or a class for expanded clones.

>TRBJ1-2|TRBV5-4|NA|NA
CASRFTGNFYGYTF
TGTGCCAGCAGATTTACGGGGAACTTCTATGGCTACACCTTC
>TRBJ2-3|TRBV7-9|NA|once
CASSLADGGRRTDTQYF
TGTGCCAGCAGCTTAGCGGACGGGGGGCGACGCACAGATACGCAGTATTTT
>TRBJ1-2|TRBV20-1|TRBD1|once
CSDRGSGYTF
TGCAGTGACAGGGGAAGTGGCTACACCTTC
>TRBJ1-6|TRBV5-1|TRBD1|NA
CASSLIQGDGSPLHF
TGCGCCAGCAGCTTGATCCAGGGGGATGGTTCACCCCTCCACTTT
>TRBJ1-6|TRBV13|TRBD1|NA
CASTIDRGQNSPLHF
TGTGCCAGCACCATCGACAGGGGGCAGAATTCACCCCTCCACTTT
>TRBJ2-3|TRBV14|NA|NA
CASSQGGGVTDTQYF
TGTGCCAGCAGCCAAGGAGGAGGGGTCACAGATACGCAGTATTTT
>TRBJ2-2|TRBV27|TRBD2|few
CASSLRGASGGLNTGELFF
TGTGCCAGCAGTCTCAGGGGGGCTAGCGGGGGACTAAACACCGGGGAGCTGTTTTTT
>TRBJ2-1|TRBV2|TRBD2|NA
CATSRAGGPVNEQFF
TGTGCCACCAGCCGAGCGGGGGGGCCGGTCAATGAGCAGTTCTTC
>TRBJ1-1|TRBV5-1|NA|few
CASSLRVSNTEAFF
TGCGCCAGCAGCCTGAGGGTATCGAACACTGAAGCTTTCTTT
>TRBJ1-1|TRBV5-1|NA|NA
CASSLEVAGTEAFF
TGCGCCAGCAGCTTGGAGGTGGCGGGCACTGAAGCTTTCTTT
>TRBJ2-1|TRBV6-4|TRBD2|NA
CASSGSGEYNEQFF
TGTGCCAGCAGTGGTAGCGGGGAGTACAATGAGCAGTTCTTC
>TRBJ2-3|TRBV27|TRBD2|NA
CASRPGGDTQYF
TGTGCCAGCAGGCCGGGGGGAGATACGCAGTATTTT
>TRBJ2-3|TRBV9|TRBD2|once
CASSVVQRGGPDTQYF
TGTGCCAGCAGCGTAGTCCAGCGGGGGGGCCCAGATACGCAGTATTTT
>TRBJ1-2|TRBV25-1|TRBD1|once
CASRLYPGQKVWGYTF
TGTGCCAGCAGATTGTATCCGGGACAGAAAGTATGGGGCTACACCTTC
>TRBJ1-2|TRBV25-1|NA|NA
CASRSRDHYGYTF
TGTGCCAGCAGATCACGGGATCACTATGGCTACACCTTC
>TRBJ2-2|TRBV14|NA|NA
CASSWGGPAGELFF
TGTGCCAGCAGCTGGGGGGGCCCTGCCGGGGAGCTGTTTTTT
>TRBJ2-7|TRBV27|NA|NA
CASSLSGGRYEQYF
TGTGCCAGCAGTTTATCGGGGGGTCGGTACGAGCAGTACTTC
>TRBJ1-2|TRBV27|TRBD1|NA
CASSFGQGLSNYGYTF
TGTGCCAGCAGTTTCGGACAGGGGCTTTCTAACTATGGCTACACCTTC
>TRBJ2-2|TRBV3-1/TRBV3-2|TRBD1|many
CASSREYRGRNTGELFF
TGTGCCAGCAGCCGCGAATACAGGGGGCGAAACACCGGGGAGCTGTTTTTT
>TRBJ2-2|TRBV5-1|NA|NA
CASSLADKNTGELFF
TGCGCCAGCAGCTTAGCCGACAAGAACACCGGGGAGCTGTTTTTT
>TRBJ1-4|TRBV18|TRBD1|NA
CASSPPPDRGEKLFF
TGTGCCAGCTCACCACCGCCGGACAGGGGTGAAAAACTGTTTTTT
>TRBJ2-3|TRBV6-4|NA|NA
CASSVVWGRTDTQYF
TGTGCCAGCAGTGTAGTCTGGGGGCGCACAGATACGCAGTATTTT
>TRBJ2-1|TRBV5-1|TRBD2|NA
CASSWAGLAINEQFF
TGCGCCAGCAGCTGGGCGGGACTAGCCATCAATGAGCAGTTCTTC
>TRBJ1-5|TRBV2|NA|NA
CASSERWRGSNQPQHF
TGTGCCAGCAGTGAAAGGTGGAGGGGTAGCAATCAGCCCCAGCATTTT
>TRBJ2-5|TRBV5-8|NA|few
CASSLYRQETQYF
TGTGCCAGCAGCTTGTACAGGCAAGAGACCCAGTACTTC
>TRBJ1-4|TRBV27|TRBD1|NA
CASSPWDRRIPTNEKLFF
TGTGCCAGCAGTCCCTGGGACAGGAGAATCCCAACTAATGAAAAACTGTTTTTT
>TRBJ2-2|TRBV11-2|NA|few
CASSRFGAGELFF
NA
>TRBJ1-1|TRBV2|TRBD1|NA
CASRQGAWTEAFF
TGTGCCAGCAGGCAGGGGGCGTGGACTGAAGCTTTCTTT
>TRBJ1-1|TRBV6-5|NA|NA
CASTSGGTEAFF
TGTGCCAGCACCTCAGGCGGGACTGAAGCTTTCTTT
>TRBJ1-2|TRBV5-1|NA|few
CASSLEVGAPYGYTF
TGCGCCAGCAGCTTGGAGGTGGGGGCCCCCTATGGCTACACCTTC
>TRBJ1-1|TRBV9|NA|NA
CASSVGGGHTEAFF
TGTGCCAGCAGCGTAGGGGGGGGACACACTGAAGCTTTCTTT
>TRBJ1-2|TRBV28|TRBD1|NA
CASSSLTGAKLGYTF
TGTGCCAGCAGTTCTTTGACAGGGGCAAAGCTAGGCTACACCTTC
>TRBJ2-1|TRBV9|TRBD2|NA
CASSVGGGASYNEQFF
TGTGCCAGCAGCGTAGGCGGGGGGGCATCCTACAATGAGCAGTTCTTC
>TRBJ1-4|TRBV14|NA|NA
CASSQYRELFF
TGTGCCAGCAGCCAATACAGGGAACTGTTTTTT
>TRBJ2-3|TRBV2|TRBD2|NA
CARQVAGGNTDTQYF
TGTGCCAGACAAGTAGCGGGGGGAAACACAGATACGCAGTATTTT
>TRBJ1-5|TRBV28|NA|NA
CASSEYSSNQPQHF
TGTGCCAGCAGTGAATACAGTAGCAATCAGCCCCAGCATTTT
>TRBJ1-5|TRBV5-6|NA|few
CASSWWGAHQPQHF
TGTGCCAGCAGCTGGTGGGGAGCTCATCAGCCCCAGCATTTT
>TRBJ1-6|TRBV3-1/TRBV3-2|NA|NA
CASSQASGFSPLHF
TGTGCCAGCAGCCAAGCTTCCGGGTTCTCACCCCTCCACTTT
>TRBJ1-1|TRBV5-1|TRBD1|NA
CASRGTGNTEAFF
TGCGCCAGCAGGGGGACAGGTAACACTGAAGCTTTCTTT